This TCR beta chain comes out of a study of T-cell memory formation after mild COVID-19. Study-wide findings and caveats: In pre-infection memory, a portion of responding clones appeared, which suggested that cross-reactive memory joined.

This clonotype was seen more than once but under ten times. What it recognizes is unknown. TCRdb reanalysed the 5' RACE reads using MiXCR and keeps one entry per CDR3 protein. Of 150,000 or so distinct CDR3 sequences detected, roughly 15% appear once; the ten largest clones hold 13% to 15%. This sequence originates from an adult woman who had mild COVID-19 (a few samples of this study predate the infection). Cell type and time point are not known. The source material was PBMCs or a T cell subset sorted from them (not recorded which).

The CDR3 nucleotides are TGTGCCAGCCGACTGGGGACAGGAGAGACCCAGTACTTC. Its protein is CASRLGTGETQYF. V and J are TRBV6-6 and TRBJ2-5; 8 nucleotides line up with TRBD1. Germline values: CDR1 MNHNY, CDR2 SVGAGI (reference sequence). J was trimmed by 4 bases and V by 8 bases; bases with no gene match: 6. The CDR3 loop spans 13 amino acids.